Listed below are T cell receptor beta chains from one sample, sequenced in a study of shared clonotypes between healthy human individuals. TCRdb's table, derived via immunoSEQ multiplex PCR, lists solely in-frame clones and lacks some. The sample consists of 2,500,000 or so clones, approximately 94% of them appearing once. The specimen sequenced was naive CD4+ T cells from PBMCs. These receptors were collected from a man aged 18 to 35 in good health. Some clones in this sample may be carry-over from other donors' samples. The CDR3 runs from the conserved cysteine through the conserved F or W. The D gene is left open where the match is weak. Some rows have no size entry. The others give once, few or many, or a class for an expanded clone.

V,D,J,size,DNA,CDR3
TRBV5-1,-,TRBJ2-5,-,TGCGCCAGCAGCTTGGCCGAAGTTGAGACCCAGTACTTC,CASSLAEVETQYF
TRBV19,TRBD2,TRBJ2-3,-,TGTGCCAGTGTAGACAGCGGGAGAGGGACAGATACGCAGTATTTT,CASVDSGRGTDTQYF
TRBV30,TRBD1,TRBJ1-1,-,TGTGCCTGGAGTGGTTACAGGGGATCGAGCACTGAAGCTTTCTTT,CAWSGYRGSSTEAFF
TRBV14,TRBD2,TRBJ2-7,once,TGTGCCAGCAGCCCCTCAACCCGACTAGCGGGGGACCCCTACGAGCAGTACTTC,CASSPSTRLAGDPYEQYF
TRBV28,-,TRBJ1-2,-,TGTGCCAGCAACCCCGGGATCTATGGCTACACCTTC,CASNPGIYGYTF
TRBV18,TRBD1,TRBJ2-3,-,TGTGCCAGCTCACCCACGACACAGGGGGCAGATACGCAGTATTTT,CASSPTTQGADTQYF
TRBV5-1,-,TRBJ2-5,-,TGCGCCACCAGCCGAGGGGGTGTAGGGCAAGAGACCCAGTACTTC,CATSRGGVGQETQYF
TRBV20-1,-,TRBJ2-1,-,TGCAGTGCCATATATCGGTTCTTC,CSAIYRFF
TRBV11-2,TRBD2,TRBJ2-3,-,TGTGCCAGCAGCTTAACCGGCGGGGGTTATTGGACAGATACGCAGTATTTT,CASSLTGGGYWTDTQYF
TRBV5-6,TRBD2,TRBJ2-2,-,TGTGCCAGCAGCTTGGGGGTAGCGGGAGCCATAGGAACCGGGGAGCTGTTTTTT,CASSLGVAGAIGTGELFF
TRBV18,TRBD1,TRBJ2-3,-,TGTGCCAGCTCACCATTAGGGCCCGGGACAGGGCCCAATCGAGGCACAGATACGCAGTATTTT,CASSPLGPGTGPNRGTDTQYF
TRBV6-1,-,TRBJ2-5,-,TGTGCCAGCAGTGAACGGGGGTGGAAGACCCAGTACTTC,CASSERGWKTQYF
TRBV9,-,TRBJ1-4,-,TGTGCCAGCAGCGTAGGGCCTGGGGAGGAAAAACTGTTTTTT,CASSVGPGEEKLFF
TRBV30,-,TRBJ2-7,once,TGTGCCTGGAGCCTAGGGTGGGCCTACGAGCAGTACTTC,CAWSLGWAYEQYF
TRBV5-4,-,TRBJ2-3,-,TGTGCCAGCAGCTTGGGCGGGACCCGGGGGTTCACAGATACGCAGTATTTT,CASSLGGTRGFTDTQYF
TRBV18,TRBD2,TRBJ2-5,-,TGTGCCAGCTCACCTCCTGGGACTAGCGGGGAGACCCAGTACTTC,CASSPPGTSGETQYF
TRBV12-5,TRBD1,TRBJ1-3,-,TGTGCTAGTGCTAAGGTACAGGGGGGCTCTGGAAACACCATATATTTT,CASAKVQGGSGNTIYF
TRBV5-1,-,TRBJ2-7,-,TGCGCCAGCAGCTTGGCCATCGTCTTTGATTACGAGCAGTACTTC,CASSLAIVFDYEQYF
TRBV27,TRBD2,TRBJ2-7,-,TGTGCCAGCAGTTTAGCCCTCACTAGCGGGAGCAATGCCGAGCAGTACTTC,CASSLALTSGSNAEQYF
TRBV2,-,TRBJ1-1,-,TGTGCCAGCAAGGTTAACACTGAAGCTTTCTTT,CASKVNTEAFF
TRBV29-1,TRBD2,TRBJ2-5,-,TGCAGCGTCGCCGGCCTAGCGGGAGGAGGAGAGACCCAGTACTTC,CSVAGLAGGGETQYF
TRBV18,TRBD1,TRBJ1-1,few,TGTGCCAGCTCACCGAGACAGGGGATGGCATTGGACACTGAAGCTTTCTTT,CASSPRQGMALDTEAFF
TRBV2,-,TRBJ2-1,-,TGTGCCAGCGGATTCCTACGGTACAATGAGCAGTTCTTC,CASGFLRYNEQFF
TRBV28,TRBD2,TRBJ2-7,-,TGTGCCAGCAGTCGACTAGCGGGCCCCTACGAGCAGTACTTC,CASSRLAGPYEQYF
TRBV18,-,TRBJ1-4,-,TGTGCCAGCTCACCCGGAGGAGGGGAAAAACTGTTTTTT,CASSPGGGEKLFF
TRBV6-6,-,TRBJ1-3,once,TGTGCCAGCAGTGACAGACGAGCCACCATATATTTT,CASSDRRATIYF
TRBV18,-,TRBJ2-1,-,TGTGCCAGCTCACCCGGGACTGCCCTAATTTACAATGAGCAGTTCTTC,CASSPGTALIYNEQFF
TRBV19,TRBD2,TRBJ2-7,once,TGTGCCAGTAGACTAGCGGGAGTAGAAGAGCAGTACTTC,CASRLAGVEEQYF
TRBV11-2,-,TRBJ2-7,-,TGTGCCAGCAGCTCGACGGCTATAGTCCGTTACGAGCAGTACTTC,CASSSTAIVRYEQYF
TRBV28,-,TRBJ1-2,-,TGTGCCAGCAGTTTAAGTTCAGGGCCCCATGGCTACACCTTC,CASSLSSGPHGYTF
TRBV7-2,-,TRBJ1-5,-,TGTGCCAGCAGCTTATGGGTGACAGGCAATCAGCCCCAGCATTTT,CASSLWVTGNQPQHF
TRBV9,-,TRBJ1-2,-,TGTGCCAGCAGCAGAGGAGGGCAGAGATTTAACTATGGCTACACCTTC,CASSRGGQRFNYGYTF
TRBV18,-,TRBJ1-1,-,TGTGCCAGCTCACCACCGGGGGGGGCAGGTGAAGCTTTCTTT,CASSPPGGAGEAFF
TRBV4-3,TRBD2,TRBJ2-5,-,TGCGCCAGCAGCACCCTAGCGGGAGGGCAAGAGACCCAGTACTTC,CASSTLAGGQETQYF
TRBV30,TRBD1,TRBJ2-3,-,TGTGCCTGGAGTGAGGGGGCGGATACGCAGTATTTT,CAWSEGADTQYF